Below, 9 T cell receptor beta chains from the same sample are listed, as sequenced in a study of blood T cells in healthy people across ages. Next came a second PCR, run for roughly 6 to 11 cycles, which used a sample-barcoded 5' primer along with a J-beta primer mix. TCRdb redid the calling of the 5' RACE reads with MiXCR, one entry per CDR3 protein. The top ten clones hold around 16% of a sample with hundreds of thousands of distinct CDR3 sequences, around 26% of them seen once. Material for sequencing was blood. These receptors were collected from a woman aged 80 or over in good health.

Comments on this clonotype: Given a much more abundant clone one base away, this may be a read error. This chain connects TRBV7-9 to TRBJ2-5; 7 bases are shared with TRBD2. In germline, CDR1 is SEHNR, CDR2 FQNEAQ (reference sequence). This CDR3 has 15 residues. The V and J ends lost 0 bases and 11 bases, in that order; junction bases with no gene match: 12. The CDR3 DNA reads TGTGCCAGCAGCTTAGCGCGTGCTAGCGGCAATGAGCAGTACTTC. Translation gives CASSLARASGNEQYF.

This clonotype has a count of ten or more. This sequence joins TRBV6-6 and TRBJ2-3; D not certain. Germline loops: CDR1 MNHNY, CDR2 SVGAGI (reference sequence). This CDR3 is 13 amino acids long. V lost 2 bases and J lost 4, with 7 bases in between. CDR3 bases: TGTGCCAGCAGTTACGTCTATCCAGATACGCAGTATTTT. This sequence encodes CASSYVYPDTQYF.

This clonotype was counted a few times. This chain connects TRBV3-1 to TRBJ2-2, with D tentatively TRBD2 (7 bases). Deletions cut 4 bases from V and 6 bases from J, with 21 bases between. This CDR3 contains 17 residues. CDR1 is LGHDT and CDR2 is YNNKEL in the germline V gene (reference sequence). This CDR3 is CASSPPGVRGLSGELFF. CDR3 bases: TGTGCCAGCAGCCCGCCCGGCGTGCGGGGGCTATCCGGGGAGCTGTTTTTT.

The J gene is TRBJ1-2, the V gene TRBV6-5; 9 bases map to TRBD1. V gave up 0 bases and J gave up 6 bases; unmatched junction bases: 8. From germline, CDR1 is MNHEY and CDR2 SVGAGI. There are 16 residues in the CDR3. The CDR3 DNA follows: TGTGCCAGCAGTTACTCGAAGGTACAGGGGGCCAATGGCTACACCTTC. As protein: CASSYSKVQGANGYTF.

For this clonotype: The CDR3 ends on some other residue instead of the conserved phenylalanine or tryptophan, so this is likely a read error. The DNA is left out, because the CDR3 cannot be placed on it with certainty; the CDR3 is given as TCRdb lists it. The chain joins TRBV12-3 or TRBV12-4 to TRBJ2-3. The CDR3 spans 13 amino acids, including both terminal residues. This CDR3 is CASSTVGTDTQYS.

This sequence joins TRBV7-2 and TRBJ2-1, with D perhaps given as TRBD1 or TRBD2 (5 bases each). Germline CDR1 is SGHTA and CDR2 is FQGNSA. Trimming took off 5 bases at V and 9 bases at J, with 14 bases between the two ends. The CDR3 has 13 residues. CDR3 protein: CASSVWDRAEQFF. CDR3 nucleotide sequence: TGTGCCAGCAGCGTCTGGGACCGGGCTGAGCAGTTCTTC.

There are many counts of this clonotype. This CDR3 reads CASSSTFGTTYNEQFF. As DNA, the CDR3 is TGTGCCAGCAGCTCGACATTCGGGACTACATACAATGAGCAGTTCTTC. The chain is built from TRBV7-2 and TRBJ2-1; 7 bases align to TRBD2. Germline-derived CDR1 and CDR2 are SGHTA and FQGNSA. The CDR3 has 16 amino acids. J was trimmed by 4 bases and V by 4 bases; bases with no gene match: 10. The full variable domain, its missing parts supplied by reference TRBV7-2 and TRBJ2-1, is GAGVSQSPSNKVTEKGKDVELRCDPISGHTALYWYRQSLGQGLEFLIYFQGNSAPDKSGLPSDRFSAERTGGSVSTLTIQRTQQEDSAVYLCASSSTFGTTYNEQFFGPGTRLTVL.

This clonotype occurred many times. The chain recombines TRBV4-3 with TRBJ2-3, with D unclear. Germline lookup yields CDR1 LGHNA and CDR2 YSLEER. This CDR3 is 13 amino acids long. Trimming shortened V by 1 base and J by 7 bases, and 9 bases separated the two germline ends. CDR3 region: CASSQGPRNTQYF. The CDR3 DNA sequence: TGCGCCAGCAGCCAAGGACCCCGCAATACGCAGTATTTT.

This clonotype was recorded at least ten times. This chain links TRBV5-4 with TRBJ2-7; TRBD2 matches 9 bases. The CDR3 covers 14 residues. Trimming removed 4 bases from V and 5 bases from J; junction bases left unmatched: 7. CDR1 is SGHNT, CDR2 YYREEE, per germline (reference sequence). The CDR3: CASSVGTSPNEQYF. CDR3 bases: TGTGCCAGCAGCGTAGGGACTAGCCCTAACGAGCAGTACTTC.